The TCR beta chain described here comes from a study of T-cell reconstitution after alpha-beta-depleted transplantation in children. Points from the study as a whole: Recipient T cells and thymic progenitors that survived were the source of the high TCRbeta diversity seen at day 60 in some patients. Reportedly, roughly two months post-transplant, alpha-beta T cells arose from several hundred expanded graft clones. The authors attributed T-cell counts and diversity one year after transplant mostly to newly produced T cells.

Trimming pared 7 bases from V and 1 base from J, leaving 7 bases between. The CDR3 runs 12 residues. Germline V gene sequence: CDR1 LNHDA, CDR2 SQIVND (reference sequence). Points on this clonotype: Its antigen is unknown.

Preparing the TCRbeta library involved the use of unique molecular identifiers. TCRdb passed the PCR reads through MiXCR, listing each CDR3 protein once. The sample lists 500,000 or so distinct CDR3 sequences, about 10% seen once, with 13% to 15% in the top ten. The chain joins TRBV19 to TRBJ1-2, with a weak D call TRBD1 (5 bases). The material was PBMCs, mostly from graft donor cells, obtained 180 days after TCRalphabeta/CD19-depleted stem cell transplant. The TCR comes from a female patient under 10 years old who had a stem cell transplant for aplastic anemia, so the T cells may come from the graft donor. The CDR3 nucleotides read TGTGCCAGTAAGGACATTAACTATGGCTACACCTTC. Protein: CASKDINYGYTF.